This T cell receptor beta chain was documented in a study of patients and donors after allogeneic stem cell transplantation. TCRdb reprocessed the RT-PCR reads via MiXCR and lists one record per CDR3 protein. The sample contains hundreds of thousands of distinct CDR3 sequences, 16% of which appear only once. This CDR3 is 16 amino acids long. The V and J ends lost 0 bases and 6 bases respectively, with 14 bases between them. Germline V lookup: CDR1 MNHEY, CDR2 SVGAGI. The receptor comes from a human donor who was either an allogeneic HSCT recipient or a stem cell or donor lymphocyte infusion donor (not recorded which). It is not recorded whose cells these are; they may come from a transplant donor. Input material: blood, either unsorted or a sorted T cell fraction (not recorded which). The chain uses TRBV6-5 and TRBJ2-2, with D possibly called TRBD1 or TRBD2 (5 bases each). The CDR3 DNA is TGTGCCAGCAGTTACTCTTGGGCCTCGGGACCCGGGGAGCTGTTTTTT. Protein product: CASSYSWASGPGELFF.